This T cell receptor beta chain was retrieved from a study of prognosis after radiotherapy for stage I lung cancer. About the study: Histologically, the tumors comprised squamous cell carcinoma in seven patients and adenocarcinoma in twelve. Therapy that ran concurrently with stereotactic body radiotherapy was given to no patient.

This clonotype was counted many times. Antigen specificity is unknown. Germline lookup yields CDR1 DFQATT and CDR2 SNEGSKA (reference sequence). The length of the CDR3 is 11 residues. V lost 8 bases to trimming and J lost 6 bases, with 14 bases between them. Study results and limitations: The number of unique TCR clones went down after stereotactic body radiation therapy, with a median of around 9,500 versus 6,500.

TCR beta CDR3 amplification from genomic DNA was performed by two-round multiplex PCR. The authors ran first-round PCR with primers specific to each TRBV and TRBJ gene. Amplification in the second PCR round was performed with universal primers. A single record per CDR3 protein comes from TCRdb applying MiXCR to the multiplex PCR reads. The table shows roughly 14,000 distinct CDR3 sequences, with roughly 30% occurring only once. This clonotype was sampled from a donor over 45 with non-small cell lung cancer. The sample consisted of PBMCs, taken before or after stereotactic body radiation therapy (not recorded which). V is TRBV20-1 and J is TRBJ2-7; possible D gene TRBD2, 6 bases. CDR3 protein: CSRRLGGEQYF. The CDR3 DNA sequence: TGCAGTCGCCGGCTCGGGGGCGAGCAGTACTTC.